Presented here are 32 T cell receptor beta chains from one specimen sequenced in a study of blood T cell repertoires in COVID-19. Measured with immunoSEQ multiplex PCR; TCRdb has only the in-frame clones, and not every one. The sample consists of approximately 89,000 clones, 70% to 90% of them appearing once. Sequencing was carried out using peripheral blood. These receptors were obtained from a man between 65 and 85 years old with acute or convalescent COVID-19.

The rearrangement uses TRBV6-5 and TRBJ1-4; D perhaps matches TRBD1 (6 bases). CDR3 length: 14 residues. The germline V gene encodes CDR1 MNHEY and CDR2 SVGAGI. V lost 6 bases to trimming and J lost 3 bases, with 11 bases between them. The CDR3 reads CASRTGFANEKLFF. The CDR3 coding sequence is TGTGCCAGCAGAACAGGGTTTGCTAATGAAAAACTGTTTTTT.

CDR3 coding DNA: TGCAGCGTTCTGGGCAACGACTATGGCTACACCTTC. Amino acids: CSVLGNDYGYTF. The J gene is TRBJ1-2, the V gene TRBV29-1; D not certain. The CDR3 runs 12 residues. Germline V gives CDR1 SQVTM, CDR2 ANQGSEA. V dropped 5 bases and J dropped 3 bases, with 10 bases sitting between them.

The CDR3 reads CASSLAQDSGESSYEQYV. Here the CDR3 DNA reads TGTGCCAGCAGCTTGGCTCAGGATAGCGGAGAGAGCTCCTACGAGCAGTACGTC. J is TRBJ2-7 and V is TRBV5-4; D might be TRBD2 (6 bases). The germline V gene encodes CDR1 SGHNT and CDR2 YYREEE (reference sequence). The CDR3 runs 18 residues. V was pared by 0 bases and J by 0 bases, with 19 bases between.

This clone has just a few counts. Here the CDR3 DNA reads TGCGCCAGCAGCTTGGACGGGACAAGCGGGGATGGCTACACCTTC. Protein product: CASSLDGTSGDGYTF. The chain recombines TRBV5-1 with TRBJ1-2; perhaps TRBD1 as D (6 bases). V lost 0 bases, J lost 6 bases, and 15 bases lay in between. CDR3 length: 15 residues. In germline, CDR1 is SGHRS, CDR2 YFSETQ.

The V and J genes are TRBV6-5 and TRBJ1-4; TRBD1 is a possible D gene (5 bases). Trimming cost V 6 bases and J 6 bases, with 8 bases left between them. The CDR3 has 12 amino acids. Germline-derived CDR1 and CDR2 are MNHEY and SVGAGI. The CDR3 here is CASRRGYEKLFF. In DNA, the CDR3 is TGTGCCAGCAGGCGGGGGTATGAAAAACTGTTTTTT.

The chain couples TRBV5-1 to TRBJ1-6, with 7 bases fitting TRBD1. V lost 0 bases to trimming and J lost 6 bases; unmatched junction nucleotides: 3. Germline V gives CDR1 SGHRS, CDR2 YFSETQ. The length of the CDR3 is 15 residues. The CDR3 DNA sequence: TGCGCCAGCAGCTTGGAAGGGGACAGTAATTCACCCCTCCACTTT. This translates into CASSLEGDSNSPLHF.

The chain uses TRBV5-6 and TRBJ2-1, with TRBD1 matching over 7 bases. Germline lookup yields CDR1 SGHDT and CDR2 YYEEEE. V lost 1 base, J lost 2 bases, and 6 bases stayed unmatched. The CDR3 length is 16 residues. The CDR3 region is CASSLRQGVTYNEQFF. The DNA for the CDR3 is TGTGCCAGCAGCTTGAGGCAGGGGGTAACCTACAATGAGCAGTTCTTC.

The rearrangement links TRBV5-4 to TRBJ1-3; tentative D call: TRBD1 (5 bases). Germline V gene data show CDR1 as SGHNT and CDR2 as YYREEE (reference sequence). The germline V and J ends were trimmed by 2 bases and 0 bases, with 12 bases remaining between them. This CDR3 has 16 amino acids. For the CDR3, the DNA is TGTGCCAGCAGCTTCGGGGGACCGGTCTCTGGAAACACCATATATTTT. As protein: CASSFGGPVSGNTIYF.

There are a few counts of this clone. This sequence joins TRBV21-1 and TRBJ2-7; the DNA was not compared with TRBD1, the D call given in the table. TRBV21-1 is marked as a pseudogene. This CDR3 spans 14 amino acids. The CDR3 region is CASSKGRGNDEQYV. The CDR3 DNA reads TGTGCCAGCAGCAAAGGTAGGGGAAATGACGAGCAGTACGTC.

The rearrangement joins TRBV7-8 to TRBJ2-1; TRBD2 matches 10 bases. This CDR3 region has 15 residues. The germline V gene has CDR1 SGHVS and CDR2 FQNEAQ. V lost 4 bases and J lost 8; bases outside the gene matches: 8. The CDR3 sequence is CASSSRAGGRDEQFF. CDR3 nucleotides: TGTGCCAGCAGCTCAAGAGCGGGGGGGCGAGATGAGCAGTTCTTC.

The V gene is TRBV5-1, the J gene TRBJ1-2; tentative D call: TRBD1 (6 bases). The CDR3 extends over 13 amino acids. The germline V and J ends were trimmed by 1 base and 7 bases, with 11 bases remaining between them. Germline V gene sequence: CDR1 SGHRS, CDR2 YFSETQ. The chain's CDR3 is CASSLYREGGYTF. CDR3 DNA: TGCGCCAGCAGCTTGTACAGGGAGGGTGGCTACACCTTC.

This clone has just one count. V gene TRBV30 combines with J gene TRBJ1-6; D is perhaps TRBD1 (6 bases). The CDR3 has 13 amino acids. Germline V gives CDR1 GTSNPN, CDR2 SVGIG (reference sequence). The V gene lost 1 base and the J gene lost 7 bases, with 8 bases spanning the gap. The CDR3 DNA reads TGTGCCTGGAGTGAACAGGGCAATTCACCCCTCCACTTT. Translated: CAWSEQGNSPLHF.

The J gene is TRBJ1-2, the V gene TRBV28, with D uncertain. The CDR3 sequence is 11 residues long. The germline V gene has CDR1 MDHEN and CDR2 SYDVKM. Trimming removed 5 bases at V and 6 bases at J, with 7 bases between. The CDR3 coding sequence is TGTGCCAGCAGTCATCAAAATGGCTACACCTTC. It is translated as CASSHQNGYTF.

The V call is TRBV4-1, the J call TRBJ1-3; 9 bases are a match to TRBD1. V lost 3 bases to trimming and J lost 4 bases; unmatched junction nucleotides: 1. There are 14 residues in the CDR3. CDR1 MGHRA and CDR2 YSYEKL come from the germline V gene. The CDR3 nucleotides read TGCGCCAGCAGCCAGGACAGGGGAGGAAACACCATATATTTT. Protein: CASSQDRGGNTIYF.

The V and J genes are TRBV18 and TRBJ1-3; maybe TRBD1 (5 bases). Trimming removed 3 bases at V and 2 bases at J, with 11 bases between. This CDR3 spans 15 amino acids. CDR1 is KGHSH and CDR2 is LQKENI in the germline V gene. The CDR3 reads CASSPDSAPGNTIYF. The CDR3 coding sequence is TGTGCCAGCTCACCCGACAGTGCACCTGGAAACACCATATATTTT.

The V call is TRBV2, the J call TRBJ2-3; tentative D call: TRBD1 (6 bases). CDR3 length: 15 residues. Trimming stripped 7 bases from V and 3 bases from J, with 17 bases between. From germline, CDR1 is SNHLY and CDR2 FYNNEI. The CDR3 loop reads CASNVRGLGTDTQYF. CDR3 DNA: TGTGCCAGCAATGTTAGGGGGTTAGGGACAGATACGCAGTATTTT.

This rearrangement joins TRBV5-6 to TRBJ1-2, with 8 bases matching TRBD1. Germline V gives CDR1 SGHDT, CDR2 YYEEEE. The CDR3 sequence is 16 residues long. Trimming took 0 bases from V and 3 from J; bases not matched to a gene: 7. The CDR3 is CASSLVTGGVDYGYTF. The CDR3 bases are TGTGCCAGCAGCTTGGTCACAGGGGGGGTGGACTATGGCTACACCTTC.

This clone has only a few counts. V gene TRBV7-2 combines with J gene TRBJ1-5; TRBD1 matches at 7 bases. Trimming removed 2 bases from V and 7 bases from J; junction bases left unmatched: 8. Germline V lookup: CDR1 SGHTA, CDR2 FQGNSA. This CDR3 is 15 amino acids long. This CDR3 is CASSLIQGMGQPQHF. In DNA form, the CDR3 reads TGTGCCAGCAGCTTAATACAGGGGATGGGGCAGCCCCAGCATTTT.

This clone was observed a handful of times. This rearrangement joins TRBV6-5 to TRBJ1-2; possible D gene TRBD1, 5 bases. Deletions cut 8 bases from V and 1 base from J, with 17 bases between. The CDR3 contains 15 residues. Germline CDR1 reads MNHEY; CDR2 reads SVGAGI. The CDR3 is CASPIGVQGNYGYTF. CDR3 sequence (DNA): TGTGCCAGCCCCATAGGGGTTCAGGGTAACTATGGCTACACCTTC.

This chain uses TRBV19 with TRBJ2-1; a possible D gene is TRBD2 (5 bases). The CDR3 has 14 residues. V was pared by 4 bases and J by 3 bases, with 10 bases between. Germline V gene sequence: CDR1 LNHDA, CDR2 SQIVND (reference sequence). For the CDR3, the DNA is TGTGCCAGTAGTACCCGACGGGACTACAATGAGCAGTTCTTC. It specifies CASSTRRDYNEQFF.

The table lists this clone with a few counts. The chain combines TRBV21-1 with TRBJ1-2; the D segment call TRBD1 is taken from the table without a DNA check. TRBV21-1 is described as a pseudogene. This CDR3 has 13 amino acids. CDR3 coding DNA: TGTCTGGACAGGGGTAACCATGACTATGGCTACACCTTC. This translates into CLDRGNHDYGYTF.

The V and J genes are TRBV3-1 (or the pseudogene TRBV3-2) and TRBJ2-1, with 9 bases lining up with TRBD1. V dropped 5 bases and J dropped 7; count of bases not matched to a gene: 9. CDR1 is LGHDT and CDR2 is YNNKEL in the germline V gene (reference sequence). This CDR3 contains 15 residues. The CDR3 reads CASSAYRGRGNEQFF. The CDR3 DNA is TGTGCCAGCAGCGCGTACAGGGGGCGAGGGAATGAGCAGTTCTTC.

This chain connects TRBV11-3 to TRBJ1-3; D not certain. CDR3 size: 16 residues. Germline CDR1 reads SGHNT; CDR2 reads YENEEA. Trimming left V 1 base short and J 0 bases short, with 10 bases between. In DNA, the CDR3 is TGTGCCAGCAGCTTAGCCGGAGGCGTCTCTGGAAACACCATATATTTT. Its translation is CASSLAGGVSGNTIYF.

This chain joins TRBV19 and TRBJ2-5, with 7 nucleotides matching TRBD2. Germline V CDR1 and CDR2: LNHDA, SQIVND (reference sequence). V lost 8 bases to trimming and J lost 3 bases; unmatched junction nucleotides: 12. The CDR3 loop spans 15 amino acids. In nucleotides, the CDR3 is TGTGCCAGTCAAATGACCGGGACTAACAAAGAGACCCAGTACTTC. Its translation is CASQMTGTNKETQYF.

This rearrangement joins TRBV10-2 to TRBJ1-6; D perhaps matches TRBD1 (5 bases). The V and J ends lost 2 bases and 3 bases respectively, with 8 bases between them. CDR1 and CDR2 from the germline V gene are WSHSY and SAAADI. CDR3 size: 15 residues. CDR3 residues: CASSEGGGYNSPLHF. In nucleotides, the CDR3 is TGCGCCAGCAGTGAGGGGGGGGGCTATAATTCACCCCTCCACTTT.

This rearrangement joins TRBV29-1 to TRBJ2-1; perhaps TRBD1 as D (6 bases). CDR1 is SQVTM, CDR2 ANQGSEA, per germline. This CDR3 has 10 residues. The germline V and J ends were trimmed by 5 bases and 12 bases, with 11 bases remaining between them. CDR3 sequence: CSVMGQRQFF. CDR3 bases: TGCAGCGTTATGGGACAACGGCAGTTCTTC.

V usage is TRBV5-1 and J usage is TRBJ2-7; 8 bases fit TRBD1. The CDR3 extends over 14 amino acids. Germline V gives CDR1 SGHRS, CDR2 YFSETQ. The trim removed 4 bases at V and 3 bases at J, leaving 6 bases unmatched. CDR3 region: CASSPDREIYEQYF. The CDR3 bases are TGCGCCAGCAGCCCGGACAGGGAGATCTACGAGCAGTACTTC.

The chain uses TRBV27 and TRBJ2-7; 7 nucleotides match TRBD2. Germline CDR1 reads MNHEY; CDR2 reads SMNVEV (reference sequence). V trimming: 6 bases; J trimming: 3 bases; junction bases outside the gene matches: 14. The CDR3 sequence is 16 residues long. The CDR3 sequence: CASRPPMGDYLYEQYV. In DNA form, the CDR3 reads TGTGCCAGCAGACCTCCCATGGGGGACTACCTCTACGAGCAGTACGTC.

This clone has more than one count but fewer than ten. The gene calls are TRBV19 and TRBJ2-5; 14 bases map to TRBD2. The CDR3 is 18 amino acids. Looked up from germline, CDR1 is LNHDA and CDR2 is SQIVND (reference sequence). V shed 4 bases and J 5 bases; nucleotides not matched to a gene: 12. The CDR3 DNA is TGTGCCAGTAGTACTACTCGACTAGCGGGGGGGTCTTGGGAGACCCAGTACTTC. This codes for CASSTTRLAGGSWETQYF.

The V gene is TRBV25-1, the J gene TRBJ1-6, with TRBD1 matching 7 bases. The CDR3 runs 16 residues. CDR1 and CDR2 from the germline V gene are MGHDK and SYGVNS. V shed 1 base, J shed 1 base, and the junction held 1 base outside the gene matches. CDR3 protein: CASSELTGSYNSPLHF. As DNA, the CDR3 is TGTGCCAGCAGTGAATTGACAGGGTCCTATAATTCACCCCTCCACTTT.

V usage is TRBV7-2 and J usage is TRBJ1-1; possible D gene TRBD1, 6 bases. This CDR3 region has 15 residues. The V gene lost 1 base and the J gene lost 1 base, with 10 bases spanning the gap. The germline CDR1 and CDR2 sequences are SGHTA and FQGNSA. CDR3 in amino acids: CASSLGPGQNTEAFF. The CDR3 DNA reads TGTGCCAGCAGCTTAGGCCCGGGACAGAACACTGAAGCTTTCTTT.

The chain couples TRBV6-4 to TRBJ1-6; 10 nucleotides match TRBD1. The V segment lost 6 bases and the J segment 10 bases; nucleotides outside the gene matches: 15. This CDR3 region has 17 residues. The germline CDR1 and CDR2 sequences are MRHNA and SNTAGT. The CDR3 reads CASSYPRQGARESPLHF. In DNA form, the CDR3 reads TGTGCCAGCAGCTACCCTCGACAGGGGGCGCGGGAGTCACCCCTCCACTTT.